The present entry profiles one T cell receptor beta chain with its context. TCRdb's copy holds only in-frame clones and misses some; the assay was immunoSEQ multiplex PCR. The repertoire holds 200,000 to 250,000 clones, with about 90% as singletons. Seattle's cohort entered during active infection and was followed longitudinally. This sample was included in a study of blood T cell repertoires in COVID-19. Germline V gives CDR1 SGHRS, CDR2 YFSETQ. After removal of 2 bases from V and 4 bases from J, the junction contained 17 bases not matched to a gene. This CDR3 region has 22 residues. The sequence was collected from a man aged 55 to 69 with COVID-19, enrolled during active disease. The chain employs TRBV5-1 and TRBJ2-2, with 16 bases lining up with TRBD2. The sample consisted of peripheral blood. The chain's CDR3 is CASSFPPAPGLAGGPGTGELFF. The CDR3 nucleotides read TGCGCCAGCAGCTTCCCACCCGCTCCGGGACTAGCGGGGGGGCCGGGCACCGGGGAGCTGTTTTTT.